Following are 10 T cell receptor beta chains from one sample sequenced in a study of blood T cell repertoires in COVID-19. Profiled with immunoSEQ multiplex PCR; TCRdb holds only in-frame clones, not every one. Seen here are tens of thousands of clones, around 87% observed once, and the top ten hold around 7%. The material sequenced was peripheral blood. The source is a human donor with acute or convalescent COVID-19. The donor label of this sample is uncertain.

V is TRBV19 and J is TRBJ2-5, with 8 positions matching TRBD1. CDR1 is LNHDA and CDR2 is SQIVND in the germline V gene (reference sequence). The CDR3 is made up of 14 amino acids. Unmatched junction bases numbered 6, after V lost 7 bases and J lost 2 bases. The CDR3 loop is CASTVGTGQETQYF. The DNA for the CDR3 is TGTGCCAGTACTGTGGGGACAGGTCAAGAGACCCAGTACTTC.

The chain has TRBV27 and TRBJ2-7, with TRBD2 as a possible D gene (6 bases). This CDR3 is 16 amino acids long. V was shortened by 1 base and J by 2 bases, with 15 bases between the two germline ends. The V gene's germline CDR1 is MNHEY and CDR2 SMNVEV (reference sequence). DNA for the CDR3: TGTGCCAGCAGTTTATTTGGGGAGGCGGGAACCTACGAGCAGTACTTC. Translated, it gives CASSLFGEAGTYEQYF.

This chain uses TRBV7-2 with TRBJ1-1; 8 bases map to TRBD1. V lost 4 bases to trimming and J lost 11 bases; unmatched junction nucleotides: 9. The CDR3 loop spans 13 amino acids. CDR1 and CDR2 (germline): SGHTA, FQGNSA. In DNA form, the CDR3 reads TGTGCCAGCAGCTATACCGCAGGGGGCATCGCTTTCTTT. Translation: CASSYTAGGIAFF.

The J gene is TRBJ2-1, the V gene TRBV2, with 10 bases matching TRBD2. CDR1 and CDR2 from the germline V gene are SNHLY and FYNNEI. Unmatched junction bases numbered 6, after V lost 6 bases and J lost 4 bases. This CDR3 comprises 15 residues. CDR3 protein: CASRIAGGRYNEQFF. The CDR3 DNA reads as TGTGCCAGCAGGATAGCGGGGGGAAGGTACAATGAGCAGTTCTTC.

The V gene is TRBV12-3 or TRBV12-4, the J gene TRBJ1-2; a possible D gene is TRBD1 (5 bases). Trimming removed 6 bases from V and 5 bases from J, with 13 bases in between. The CDR3 loop spans 13 amino acids. The CDR3: CASSPPGYYGYTF. The CDR3 coding sequence is TGTGCCAGCAGCCCCCCAGGGTATTATGGCTACACCTTC.

This rearrangement joins TRBV6-6 to TRBJ1-4; no clear D. Per the germline V gene, CDR1 is MNHNY and CDR2 is SVGAGI (reference sequence). The CDR3 extends over 13 amino acids. Trimming stripped 2 bases from V and 10 bases from J, with 11 bases between. CDR3: CASSYGGEGKLFF. CDR3 bases: TGTGCCAGCAGTTACGGTGGAGAGGGAAAACTGTTTTTT.

Only a few counts were recorded for this clone. This rearrangement joins TRBV6-6 to TRBJ2-7, with D perhaps matching TRBD1 (6 bases). This CDR3 has 14 residues. Germline assignment: CDR1 MNHNY and CDR2 SVGAGI (reference sequence). Trimming removed 2 bases at V and 1 base at J, with 9 bases between. Written as DNA, the CDR3 is TGTGCCAGCAGTTACGAGGACAGATCCTACGAGCAGTACTTC. Translating it yields CASSYEDRSYEQYF.

V and J are TRBV7-6 and TRBJ1-2, with D hard to call. The CDR3 spans 14 residues. Germline loops: CDR1 SGHVS, CDR2 FNYEAQ. V lost 5 bases and J 0 bases, leaving 10 bases between the germline ends. The CDR3 sequence: CASSPHGPNYGYTF. CDR3 in DNA: TGTGCCAGCAGCCCACATGGCCCTAACTATGGCTACACCTTC.

The rearrangement uses TRBV19 and TRBJ1-2; 8 nucleotides match TRBD1. Germline V gene data show CDR1 as LNHDA and CDR2 as SQIVND (reference sequence). V lost 5 bases, J lost 4 bases, and 9 bases stayed unmatched. The CDR3 is 15 residues long. The CDR3 DNA reads as TGTGCCAGTAGTCAGACAGGGGAGAGAAGCTATGGCTACACCTTC. Encoded protein: CASSQTGERSYGYTF. The full variable domain, completed using reference TRBV19 and TRBJ1-2, is DGGITQSPKYLFRKEGQNVTLSCEQNLNHDAMYWYRQDPGQGLRLIYYSQIVNDFQKGDIAEGYSVSREKKESFPLTVTSAQKNPTAFYLCASSQTGERSYGYTFGSGTRLTVV.

The chain is built from TRBV6-5 and TRBJ1-2; D gene ambiguous. CDR3 length equals 13 residues. In germline, CDR1 is MNHEY, CDR2 SVGAGI. V was pared by 6 bases and J by 2 bases, with 10 bases between. This CDR3 is CASSNDGNYGYTF. The CDR3 DNA is TGTGCCAGCAGCAATGACGGGAACTATGGCTACACCTTC.